These 28 T cell receptor beta chains originate from one sample sequenced in a study of control samples from healthy donors and cancer patients. Sequencing was performed with immunoSEQ multiplex PCR; in TCRdb, only in-frame clones are kept and a portion is missing. The data hold about 100,000 clones, with around four fifths observed a single time. The sample was blood. The source of these receptors is a man in his thirties or forties in good health.

The CDR3 sequence: CASSGGGVSYNEQFF. The CDR3 DNA is TGCGCCAGCAGTGGCGGGGGGGTCTCCTACAATGAGCAGTTCTTC. The chain couples TRBV10-1 to TRBJ2-1; 9 bases agree with TRBD2. CDR3 length: 15 amino acids. V was clipped by 4 bases and J by 0 bases; unmatched bases: 1. Looked up from germline, CDR1 is WNHNN and CDR2 is SYGVQD (reference sequence).

The V and J genes are TRBV6-5 and TRBJ1-2; D might be TRBD1 (5 bases). V was pared by 2 bases and J by 8 bases, with 12 bases between. CDR3 length equals 13 residues. CDR1 is MNHEY and CDR2 is SVGAGI in the germline V gene. The CDR3 sequence is CASSYGAGTGYTF. The CDR3 bases are TGTGCCAGCAGTTACGGGGCAGGGACCGGCTACACCTTC.

The chain combines TRBV7-9 with TRBJ2-4; the D is unclear. V dropped 4 bases and J dropped 0 bases, with 13 bases sitting between them. CDR1 and CDR2 (germline): SEHNR, FQNEAQ (reference sequence). The CDR3 has 16 amino acids. For the CDR3, the DNA is TGTGCCAGCAGCTACACACCCCGTGGAGCCAAAAACATTCAGTACTTC. Its protein is CASSYTPRGAKNIQYF. The variable domain in full, completed from reference TRBV7-9 and TRBJ2-4, reads DTGVSQNPRHKITKRGQNVTFRCDPISEHNRLYWYRQTLGQGPEFLTYFQNEAQLEKSRLLSDRFSAERPKGSFSTLEIQRTEQGDSAMYLCASSYTPRGAKNIQYFGAGTRLSVL.

The chain uses TRBV15 and TRBJ1-4; 12 bases map to TRBD1. The junction had 14 bases not matched to a gene; V was cut back by 2 bases and J by 7 bases. This CDR3 region has 19 residues. Germline CDR1 is LNHNV and CDR2 is YYDKDF (reference sequence). The CDR3 DNA follows: TGTGCCACCAGCAGAACGTCTAGGGACAGGGGGCAACGCGGTGAAAAACTGTTTTTT. Protein product: CATSRTSRDRGQRGEKLFF.

V and J are TRBV10-3 and TRBJ1-3; tentatively, D is TRBD1 (5 bases). V lost 3 bases, J lost 2 bases, and 11 bases lay in between. CDR1 and CDR2 (germline): ENHRY, SYGVKD. The CDR3 spans 15 residues. The DNA for the CDR3 is TGTGCCATCAGTGATAGGGGTATGGCTGGAAACACCATATATTTT. Translating gives CAISDRGMAGNTIYF.

The table lists this clone with a few counts. J is TRBJ1-4 and V is TRBV25-1; maybe TRBD1 (6 bases). Trimming shortened V by 2 bases and J by 7 bases, and 11 bases separated the two germline ends. Germline CDR1 reads MGHDK; CDR2 reads SYGVNS. The CDR3 extends over 14 amino acids. The CDR3 reads CASSEQGMGEKLFF. CDR3 nucleotides: TGTGCCAGCAGTGAACAGGGGATGGGTGAAAAACTGTTTTTT.

V and J are TRBV11-2 and TRBJ1-2, with D perhaps matching TRBD1 (5 bases). Germline V CDR1 and CDR2: SGHAT, FQNNGV. The CDR3 sequence is 14 residues long. Trimming took off 0 bases at V and 9 bases at J, with 14 bases between the two ends. CDR3 sequence reads: CASSLDGGWASYTF. The CDR3, as DNA: TGTGCCAGCAGCTTAGATGGGGGGTGGGCGAGCTACACCTTC. The full variable domain, its missing parts supplied by reference TRBV11-2 and TRBJ1-2, is EAGVAQSPRYKIIEKRQSVAFWCNPISGHATLYWYQQILGQGPKLLIQFQNNGVVDDSQLPKDRFSAERLKGVDSTLKIQPAKLEDSAVYLCASSLDGGWASYTFGSGTRLTVV.

This clone was seen just once. The rearrangement joins TRBV28 to TRBJ2-2; a weak D match, TRBD2 (6 bases). The germline V gene has CDR1 MDHEN and CDR2 SYDVKM. CDR3 length: 14 amino acids. V was clipped by 3 bases and J by 7 bases, with 12 bases between them. The DNA of the CDR3 is TGTGCCAGCAGTTTTGGGGGGAGGCACGGGGAGCTGTTTTTT. It encodes CASSFGGRHGELFF.

This chain connects TRBV28 to TRBJ2-7; D is ambiguous. V dropped 5 bases and J dropped 4 bases, with 15 bases sitting between them. This CDR3 spans 14 amino acids. Germline V gene sequence: CDR1 MDHEN, CDR2 SYDVKM. The DNA of the CDR3 is TGTGCCAGCAGTCCCATTGCGAGGACGTACGAGCAGTACTTC. Its translation is CASSPIARTYEQYF.

The chain has TRBV30 and TRBJ1-1, with 9 bases identical to TRBD1. J lost 5 bases, V lost 4 bases, and 5 bases had no gene match. Germline V lookup: CDR1 GTSNPN, CDR2 SVGIG (reference sequence). The CDR3 runs to 13 residues. This CDR3 is CAWKQGAGTEAFF. As DNA, the CDR3 is TGTGCCTGGAAACAGGGGGCTGGGACTGAAGCTTTCTTT.

This clone was detected once. V gene TRBV30 combines with J gene TRBJ2-7; D is ambiguous. V was cut by 3 bases and J by 3 bases, with 15 bases left in between. Germline V lookup: CDR1 GTSNPN, CDR2 SVGIG (reference sequence). The CDR3 has 14 residues. CDR3 in amino acids: CAWSPDPIRYEQYF. DNA for the CDR3: TGTGCCTGGAGCCCGGACCCCATCCGCTACGAGCAGTACTTC. Based on the CDR3 plus reference TRBV30 and TRBJ2-7, the full variable domain is SQTIHQWPATLVQPVGSPLSLECTVEGTSNPNLYWYRQAAGRGLQLLFYSVGIGQISSEVPQNLSASRPQDRQFILSSKKLLLSDSGFYLCAWSPDPIRYEQYFGPGTRLTVT.

V usage is TRBV6-5 and J usage is TRBJ1-1, with a possible D match to TRBD1 (5 bases). Germline V gene sequence: CDR1 MNHEY, CDR2 SVGAGI. Trimming cost V 8 bases and J 3 bases, with 7 bases left between them. CDR3 length: 11 residues. CDR3 nucleotides: TGTGCCAGCCTCAGGGACACTGAAGCTTTCTTT. Translated: CASLRDTEAFF.

This chain links TRBV5-1 with TRBJ2-2, with a weak D call TRBD1 (6 bases). The CDR3 is made up of 15 amino acids. Per germline, CDR1 SGHRS and CDR2 YFSETQ. The ends were cut back, 4 bases at V and 1 base at J, with 11 bases in the middle. The CDR3 nucleotides are TGCGCCAGCAGCCCGCCGGGACAGAACACCGGGGAGCTGTTTTTT. Residues: CASSPPGQNTGELFF. The variable domain in full, completed from reference TRBV5-1 and TRBJ2-2, reads KAGVTQTPRYLIKTRGQQVTLSCSPISGHRSVSWYQQTPGQGLQFLFEYFSETQRNKGNFPGRFSGRQFSNSRSEMNVSTLELGDSALYLCASSPPGQNTGELFFGEGSRLTVL.

The chain employs TRBV6-2 or TRBV6-3 and TRBJ2-7, with D perhaps matching TRBD2 (6 bases). V lost 0 bases to trimming and J lost 5 bases, with 17 bases between them. The CDR3 totals 16 residues. Germline V gene data show CDR1 as MNHEY and CDR2 as SVGEGT. This CDR3 is CASSYSGGRGWNEQYF. CDR3 bases: TGTGCCAGCAGTTACTCGGGGGGACGAGGGTGGAACGAGCAGTACTTC.

This clone was picked up many times. The chain uses TRBV19 and TRBJ1-2; 10 nucleotides line up with TRBD1. The CDR3 spans 17 residues. Germline CDR1 and CDR2: LNHDA and SQIVND (reference sequence). The trim removed 3 bases at V and 8 bases at J, leaving 15 bases unmatched. The CDR3: CASSITPGQGPWEGYTF. The CDR3 nucleotides read TGTGCCAGTAGTATTACGCCGGGACAGGGGCCCTGGGAGGGCTACACCTTC. The variable domain in full, completed from reference TRBV19 and TRBJ1-2, reads DGGITQSPKYLFRKEGQNVTLSCEQNLNHDAMYWYRQDPGQGLRLIYYSQIVNDFQKGDIAEGYSVSREKKESFPLTVTSAQKNPTAFYLCASSITPGQGPWEGYTFGSGTRLTVV.

The chain combines TRBV6-5 with TRBJ1-4, with D unresolved. Trimming took off 0 bases at V and 16 bases at J, with 15 bases between the two ends. Germline loops: CDR1 MNHEY, CDR2 SVGAGI. The CDR3 has 13 amino acids. CDR3 nucleotides: TGTGCCAGCAGTTACTCGGTCCTGGGCCGCCAGTTTTTT. Residues: CASSYSVLGRQFF.

V and J are TRBV18 and TRBJ1-4, with no clear D. The germline V gene encodes CDR1 KGHSH and CDR2 LQKENI. V lost 2 bases to trimming and J lost 8 bases, with 9 bases between them. The CDR3 contains 13 residues. CDR3 sequence: CASSPKGGEKLFF. The CDR3 DNA is TGTGCCAGCTCACCAAAGGGAGGCGAAAAACTGTTTTTT.

The chain recombines TRBV5-8 with TRBJ1-5, with TRBD1 as a possible D gene (5 bases). This CDR3 has 16 residues. V lost 3 bases to trimming and J lost 3 bases, with 16 bases between them. In germline, CDR1 is SGHTS, CDR2 YDEGEE. CDR3 amino acids: CASSSDGTRVNQPQHF. The CDR3 DNA reads TGTGCCAGCAGCTCCGACGGGACCCGGGTCAATCAGCCCCAGCATTTT.

This chain uses TRBV18 with TRBJ2-5; D is perhaps TRBD2 (6 bases). The CDR3 is 14 residues long. Trimming took off 5 bases at V and 4 bases at J, with 14 bases between the two ends. Germline CDR1 is KGHSH and CDR2 is LQKENI. The CDR3, as DNA: TGTGCCAGCTCAATTTCCGGGACTGGAGAGACCCAGTACTTC. This codes for CASSISGTGETQYF.

The V call is TRBV24-1, the J call TRBJ2-5; 8 positions match TRBD1. The junction had 3 bases not matched to a gene; V was cut back by 5 bases and J by 5 bases. CDR1 is KGHDR, CDR2 SFDVKD, per germline. CDR3 size: 13 residues. DNA for the CDR3: TGTGCCACCAGTGGTGACAGGGGTGAGACCCAGTACTTC. Amino acids: CATSGDRGETQYF.

J is TRBJ2-2 and V is TRBV19; no definite D call. Germline lookup yields CDR1 LNHDA and CDR2 SQIVND (reference sequence). V dropped 0 bases and J dropped 5 bases, with 7 bases sitting between them. This CDR3 region has 14 residues. Here the CDR3 reads CASSIDLGTGELFF. DNA of the CDR3: TGTGCCAGTAGTATAGATCTGGGGACCGGGGAGCTGTTTTTT. Using reference TRBV19 and TRBJ2-2 for the parts outside the CDR3, the full variable domain is DGGITQSPKYLFRKEGQNVTLSCEQNLNHDAMYWYRQDPGQGLRLIYYSQIVNDFQKGDIAEGYSVSREKKESFPLTVTSAQKNPTAFYLCASSIDLGTGELFFGEGSRLTVL.

The chain joins TRBV5-1 to TRBJ2-3, with D possibly called TRBD1 or TRBD2 (6 bases each). Germline V gives CDR1 SGHRS, CDR2 YFSETQ. The V end was cut by 6 bases, the J end by 2 bases, with 13 bases between. There are 14 residues in the CDR3. CDR3 DNA: TGCGCCAGCATTAGGGGGGCCGCCACAGATACGCAGTATTTT. This sequence encodes CASIRGAATDTQYF.

The gene calls are TRBV6-5 and TRBJ1-6; a weak D match, TRBD1 (5 bases). The CDR3 has 12 amino acids. Germline V gene lookup returns CDR1 MNHEY and CDR2 SVGAGI. The ends were cut back, 6 bases at V and 13 bases at J, with 13 bases in the middle. CDR3 sequence (DNA): TGTGCCAGCAGAACAGGCTTCGTGCCCCTCCACTTT. Its protein is CASRTGFVPLHF.

The CDR3 DNA sequence: TGTGCCAGCAGCATCGGAAGAGGGATGGTGCTCTCTGGAAACACCATATATTTT. Its protein product is CASSIGRGMVLSGNTIYF. The chain joins TRBV11-2 to TRBJ1-3; D is ambiguous. The CDR3 contains 18 residues. Germline CDR1 is SGHAT and CDR2 is FQNNGV. Trimming left V 5 bases short and J 0 bases short, with 20 bases between.

The V gene is TRBV7-3, the J gene TRBJ1-1; D gene ambiguous. CDR1 is SGHTA, CDR2 FQGTGA, per germline. CDR3 size: 13 residues. Trimming pared 5 bases from V and 2 bases from J, leaving 9 bases between. The CDR3 DNA sequence: TGTGCCAGCAGCCCCGTACCAAACACTGAAGCTTTCTTT. Amino acid sequence: CASSPVPNTEAFF. Filled out from reference TRBV7-3 and TRBJ1-1, the complete variable domain reads GAGVSQTPSNKVTEKGKYVELRCDPISGHTALYWYRQSLGQGPEFLIYFQGTGAADDSGLPNDRFFAVRPEGSVSTLKIQRTERGDSAVYLCASSPVPNTEAFFGQGTRLTVV.

The chain uses TRBV5-1 and TRBJ1-1; D remains ambiguous. This CDR3 comprises 14 residues. CDR1 SGHRS and CDR2 YFSETQ come from the germline V gene. The V and J ends lost 4 bases and 1 base respectively, with 11 bases between them. This CDR3 is CASSGGFKNTEAFF. The DNA for the CDR3 is TGCGCCAGCAGCGGAGGGTTTAAGAACACTGAAGCTTTCTTT.

The CDR3 is CASSSTFGPHEQYF. CDR3 nucleotide sequence: TGTGCCAGCAGCTCCACATTTGGGCCCCACGAGCAGTACTTC. V usage is TRBV11-2 and J usage is TRBJ2-7; D not resolved. The CDR3 length is 14 residues. Germline CDR1 is SGHAT and CDR2 is FQNNGV. The ends were cut back, 4 bases at V and 5 bases at J, with 15 bases in the middle.

In its sample, this clone was seen a few times. The chain is built from TRBV7-2 and TRBJ2-7; 7 bases match TRBD2. V trimming: 6 bases; J trimming: 1 base; junction bases outside the gene matches: 6. This CDR3 has 14 amino acids. The germline gives CDR1 SGHTA, CDR2 FQGNSA. This CDR3 reads CASRLRGESYEQYF. CDR3 DNA: TGTGCCAGCAGACTCCGGGGGGAATCCTACGAGCAGTACTTC.